These 26 T cell receptor beta chains came from one sample sequenced in a study of beta chain features in type 1 diabetes. Study conclusions and caveats: Within each of all four CD4+ subsets, Type 1 diabetes patients had TCRB CDR3s that were moderately but significantly shorter.

No antigen is known for these receptors. Expressed TCRB transcripts were sequenced because the isolated RNA had all been reverse transcribed beforehand. Produced via immunoSEQ multiplex PCR; TCRdb's table is partial and in-frame only. Here the sample spans approximately 170,000 clones, 6% to 9% being singletons. The sample consisted of central memory CD4+ T cells from blood. All receptors come from a man aged 18 to 29 with type 1 diabetes.

In its sample, this clone was seen a few times. This chain links TRBV19 with TRBJ2-3; 12 bases line up with TRBD2. Per germline, CDR1 LNHDA and CDR2 SQIVND (reference sequence). V was clipped by 3 bases and J by 0 bases; unmatched bases: 7. The CDR3 runs to 18 residues. CDR3 residues: CASSIIATSGSSTDTQYF. CDR3 DNA sequence: TGTGCCAGTAGTATTATCGCGACTAGCGGGAGTAGCACAGATACGCAGTATTTT.

The chain recombines TRBV7-6 with TRBJ2-5, with a weak D call TRBD1 (6 bases). Between the trimmed V and J ends, which lost 5 bases and 5 bases, there was a span of 15 bases. CDR1 is SGHVS, CDR2 FNYEAQ, per germline. The CDR3 has 14 amino acids. The CDR3 DNA reads as TGTGCCAGCAGCGCGGCCAGGGGCGGCGAGACCCAGTACTTC. As protein: CASSAARGGETQYF.

This clone has only a few counts. This chain uses TRBV18 with TRBJ2-1; D possibly corresponds to TRBD2 (5 bases). V shed 1 base and J shed 0 bases, with 7 bases lying between them. The CDR3 sequence is 15 residues long. The V gene's germline CDR1 is KGHSH and CDR2 LQKENI. DNA of the CDR3: TGTGCCAGCTCACCACAAGGAGGCTCCTACAATGAGCAGTTCTTC. It encodes CASSPQGGSYNEQFF.

The V and J genes are TRBV9 and TRBJ1-2, with D maybe TRBD1 (6 bases). Germline CDR1 reads SGDLS; CDR2 reads YYNGEE. The CDR3 runs to 17 residues. V was pared by 7 bases and J by 0 bases, with 22 bases between. The CDR3 reads CASGVKGGDKANYGYTF. The CDR3 DNA reads TGTGCCAGCGGGGTCAAGGGGGGGGACAAGGCTAACTATGGCTACACCTTC.

This clone was recorded a few times. This chain connects TRBV5-1 to TRBJ1-6; D unresolved. Germline V lookup: CDR1 SGHRS, CDR2 YFSETQ. Trimming took 0 bases from V and 7 from J, leaving 11 bases between them. The CDR3 runs to 15 residues. DNA of the CDR3: TGCGCCAGCAGCTTGGATCCAGGAGGGAATTCACCCCTCCACTTT. Protein product: CASSLDPGGNSPLHF.

This clone has only a few counts. This chain connects TRBV30 to TRBJ1-4, with no clear D. CDR1 and CDR2 (germline): GTSNPN, SVGIG (reference sequence). V was cut by 4 bases and J by 7 bases, with 16 bases left in between. The CDR3 length is 14 residues. The CDR3 reads CAWTTDASREKLFF. The CDR3 DNA sequence: TGTGCCTGGACCACAGATGCCTCTCGTGAAAAACTGTTTTTT.

The sample holds a few counts of this clone. The rearrangement links TRBV7-9 to TRBJ1-4, with a tentative D call TRBD1 (5 bases). Germline V lookup: CDR1 SEHNR, CDR2 FQNEAQ (reference sequence). The CDR3 loop spans 15 amino acids. The V and J ends lost 2 bases and 6 bases respectively, with 13 bases between them. The CDR3 here is CASSLSAGRDEKLFF. CDR3 sequence (DNA): TGTGCCAGCAGCTTATCCGCAGGGAGGGATGAAAAACTGTTTTTT.

The J gene is TRBJ2-2, the V gene TRBV29-1, with a weak D call TRBD1 (6 bases). Germline V gene sequence: CDR1 SQVTM, CDR2 ANQGSEA. CDR3 size: 14 residues. V was pared by 5 bases and J by 7 bases, with 17 bases between. The CDR3 loop is CSVSEQGFGGELFF. The CDR3 nucleotides are TGCAGCGTTTCCGAACAGGGTTTTGGCGGGGAGCTGTTTTTT.

CDR3 sequence reads: CASSPKFGNTIYF. The DNA for the CDR3 is TGTGCCAGCAGTCCTAAATTTGGAAACACCATATATTTT. The chain is built from TRBV27 and TRBJ1-3; D uncertain. The CDR3 is made up of 13 amino acids. CDR1 MNHEY and CDR2 SMNVEV come from the germline V gene (reference sequence). The V end lost 5 bases, the J end lost 3 bases, and 8 bases lay between the germline ends.

A few counts support this clone. The V and J genes are TRBV4-3 and TRBJ2-7; 7 bases line up with TRBD2. Germline CDR1 is LGHNA and CDR2 is YSLEER. V lost 2 bases to trimming and J lost 4 bases; unmatched junction nucleotides: 17. The CDR3 extends over 18 amino acids. The DNA for the CDR3 is TGCGCCAGCAGCCAAAGGCCCAGGGAGGGTAGTGGTTTTTACGAGCAGTACTTC. Translated: CASSQRPREGSGFYEQYF.

The chain links TRBV27 to TRBJ1-1; D gene ambiguous. Germline V CDR1 and CDR2: MNHEY, SMNVEV (reference sequence). The CDR3 extends over 12 amino acids. Deletions cut 2 bases from V and 7 bases from J, with 8 bases between. The CDR3 coding sequence is TGTGCCAGCAGTTTAATTACCGGTGAAGCTTTCTTT. Encoded protein: CASSLITGEAFF.

This clone was observed a few times. The V call is TRBV5-6, the J call TRBJ2-1; weak D call: TRBD1 (5 bases). Looked up from germline, CDR1 is SGHDT and CDR2 is YYEEEE. Trimming left V 2 bases short and J 3 bases short, with 9 bases between. CDR3 length equals 14 residues. Here the CDR3 reads CASSFRDSYNEQFF. The CDR3 DNA is TGTGCCAGCAGCTTTCGCGACAGCTACAATGAGCAGTTCTTC.

This chain connects TRBV5-1 to TRBJ2-5; maybe TRBD1 (5 bases). The CDR3 has 13 amino acids. Germline lookup yields CDR1 SGHRS and CDR2 YFSETQ. The ends were cut back, 2 bases at V and 3 bases at J, with 8 bases in the middle. CDR3 in DNA: TGCGCCAGCAGCTTCAGGGTGGAAGAGACCCAGTACTTC. Translation gives CASSFRVEETQYF. The whole variable domain, filled in from reference TRBV5-1 and TRBJ2-5, reads KAGVTQTPRYLIKTRGQQVTLSCSPISGHRSVSWYQQTPGQGLQFLFEYFSETQRNKGNFPGRFSGRQFSNSRSEMNVSTLELGDSALYLCASSFRVEETQYFGPGTRLLVL.

This clone appeared many times. The chain is built from TRBV28 and TRBJ2-7; D is ambiguous. Trimming pared 6 bases from V and 2 bases from J, leaving 5 bases between. The CDR3 has 11 amino acids. From germline, CDR1 is MDHEN and CDR2 SYDVKM. The CDR3 region has the DNA TGTGCCAGCAGGGTAGCCTACGAGCAGTACTTC. Its protein is CASRVAYEQYF.

This clone was recorded a few times. The V and J genes are TRBV21-1 and TRBJ1-2. TRBV21-1 is a pseudogene segment. CDR3 length: 10 residues. The CDR3 DNA reads TGTGCCAGGGGAGGAAAAGGCTACACCTTC. Translated, it gives CARGGKGYTF.

This clone was detected only a few times. V and J are TRBV5-1 and TRBJ2-5; 11 bases fit TRBD2. This CDR3 has 17 amino acids. Trimming at V came to 4 bases and at J to 0 bases, leaving 8 bases not matched to a gene. Per germline, CDR1 SGHRS and CDR2 YFSETQ. This CDR3 is CASSVGLAEPNQETQYF. The DNA of the CDR3 is TGCGCCAGCAGCGTGGGACTAGCGGAGCCCAACCAAGAGACCCAGTACTTC. The full variable domain, with the rest looked up from reference TRBV5-1 and TRBJ2-5, is KAGVTQTPRYLIKTRGQQVTLSCSPISGHRSVSWYQQTPGQGLQFLFEYFSETQRNKGNFPGRFSGRQFSNSRSEMNVSTLELGDSALYLCASSVGLAEPNQETQYFGPGTRLLVL.

This clone was seen more than once but under ten times. V usage is TRBV19 and J usage is TRBJ1-3; tentatively, D is TRBD1 (5 bases). V was clipped by 4 bases and J by 4 bases, with 14 bases between them. Germline values: CDR1 LNHDA, CDR2 SQIVND (reference sequence). This CDR3 is built from 15 residues. CDR3 nucleotide sequence: TGTGCCAGTAGTACCGGGGACTATGCGGGAAACACCATATATTTT. Translating gives CASSTGDYAGNTIYF.

This clone was recorded at least ten times. The CDR3 protein is CAWATGNYNEQFF. CDR3 coding DNA: TGTGCCTGGGCGACAGGGAACTACAATGAGCAGTTCTTC. The rearrangement links TRBV30 to TRBJ2-1, with 7 nucleotides matching TRBD1. There are 13 residues in the CDR3. Germline V gene lookup returns CDR1 GTSNPN and CDR2 SVGIG (reference sequence). V trimming: 5 bases; J trimming: 3 bases; junction bases outside the gene matches: 4. Filled out from reference TRBV30 and TRBJ2-1, the complete variable domain reads SQTIHQWPATLVQPVGSPLSLECTVEGTSNPNLYWYRQAAGRGLQLLFYSVGIGQISSEVPQNLSASRPQDRQFILSSKKLLLSDSGFYLCAWATGNYNEQFFGPGTRLTVL.

This chain connects TRBV30 to TRBJ2-7; TRBD1 matches at 7 bases. Germline V lookup: CDR1 GTSNPN, CDR2 SVGIG (reference sequence). The CDR3 contains 14 residues. The junction had 7 bases not matched to a gene; V was cut back by 4 bases and J by 1 base. This chain's CDR3 is CAWNKGTVSYEQYF. The CDR3 DNA reads as TGTGCCTGGAATAAAGGGACAGTTTCCTACGAGCAGTACTTC.

The chain joins TRBV7-2 to TRBJ2-1; TRBD1 matches 10 bases. Germline V CDR1 and CDR2: SGHTA, FQGNSA. The trim removed 4 bases at V and 0 bases at J, leaving 3 bases unmatched. This CDR3 has 16 amino acids. The CDR3 DNA reads TGTGCCAGCAGCTCCCGGACAGGGGGCTCCTACAATGAGCAGTTCTTC. It encodes CASSSRTGGSYNEQFF.

This clone was counted a few times. The chain carries TRBV7-9 and TRBJ2-7; possible D gene TRBD2, 6 bases. The V end lost 6 bases, the J end lost 0 bases, and 6 bases lay between the germline ends. Looked up from germline, CDR1 is SEHNR and CDR2 is FQNEAQ (reference sequence). CDR3 length equals 12 residues. The CDR3, as DNA: TGTGCCAGCAGGCGGGACTCCTACGAGCAGTACTTC. Its protein is CASRRDSYEQYF.

The rearrangement uses TRBV4-3 and TRBJ1-2; 8 bases line up with TRBD1. Germline CDR1 is LGHNA and CDR2 is YSLEER. CDR3 length equals 15 residues. Unmatched junction bases numbered 8, after V lost 0 bases and J lost 8 bases. The CDR3 coding sequence is TGCGCCAGCAGCCAAGACTTTGCAGGGGGCTTAGGCTACACCTTC. Amino acids: CASSQDFAGGLGYTF.

The gene calls are TRBV18 and TRBJ1-1, with D tentatively TRBD1 (5 bases). The length of the CDR3 is 16 residues. Germline V gene lookup returns CDR1 KGHSH and CDR2 LQKENI. The V gene lost 2 bases and the J gene lost 2 bases, with 15 bases spanning the gap. This CDR3 reads CASSPRSQGGNTEAFF. DNA of the CDR3: TGTGCCAGCTCACCAAGGTCGCAGGGAGGTAACACTGAAGCTTTCTTT.

This clone was observed at least ten times. J is TRBJ1-4 and V is TRBV7-2, with TRBD1 matching 9 bases. Per the germline V gene, CDR1 is SGHTA and CDR2 is FQGNSA. The J segment lost 8 bases and the V segment lost 3 bases, leaving 7 bases of the junction unmatched. This CDR3 comprises 15 residues. Here the CDR3 DNA reads TGTGCCAGCAGCTTCGCGGGACAGGGTAGCGAAAAACTGTTTTTT. It codes for CASSFAGQGSEKLFF.

This clone was counted a few times. This rearrangement joins TRBV7-9 to TRBJ2-1; 11 bases are shared with TRBD1. The length of the CDR3 is 15 residues. With 4 bases clipped from V and 5 bases from J, the junction kept 4 bases outside the gene matches. Germline V gene lookup returns CDR1 SEHNR and CDR2 FQNEAQ (reference sequence). As DNA, the CDR3 is TGTGCCAGCAGCTGGACAGGGGGCGCCGACAATGAGCAGTTCTTC. Translation: CASSWTGGADNEQFF. The whole variable domain, remainder taken from reference TRBV7-9 and TRBJ2-1, is DTGVSQNPRHKITKRGQNVTFRCDPISEHNRLYWYRQTLGQGPEFLTYFQNEAQLEKSRLLSDRFSAERPKGSFSTLEIQRTEQGDSAMYLCASSWTGGADNEQFFGPGTRLTVL.

The chain recombines TRBV5-4 with TRBJ2-3, with D hard to call. Germline CDR1 SGHNT, CDR2 YYREEE (reference sequence). The CDR3 has 13 residues. Trimming took off 0 bases at V and 4 bases at J, with 6 bases between the two ends. In DNA, the CDR3 is TGTGCCAGCAGCTTGGAGCTTCCAGATACGCAGTATTTT. Residues: CASSLELPDTQYF.